The T cell receptor (beta chain) under discussion was sequenced for a study of cytomegalovirus exposure and HLA in healthy donors. Study at large: The approximately 700 first-cohort repertoires shared a platform with the approximately 110 validation repertoires, as reported in a later analysis.

The ends were cut back, 1 base at V and 0 bases at J, with 12 bases in the middle. The germline V gene encodes CDR1 GTSNPN and CDR2 SVGIG (reference sequence). This CDR3 comprises 15 residues. Findings of the study overall: Reports showed the classifier diagnosing cytomegalovirus status with high specificity and sensitivity. Specificity of a few CMV-associated chains for CMV antigens was verified in vitro. Later, an analysis found that TCR clusters from the first cohort tended to co-occur in the 110 or so validation repertoires.

This table comes from immunoSEQ multiplex PCR, and its TCRdb copy is limited to in-frame clones, with some not included. The data show approximately 200,000 clones, 81% seen once. As regards this clone: What it recognizes is unknown.

The V gene is TRBV30, the J gene TRBJ1-2, with D tentatively TRBD1 (5 bases). The receptor's source is a woman between 25 and 40 years old in good health and CMV-seronegative. The source material was PBMCs. The CDR3 protein is CAWSETGGSNYGYTF. The CDR3 coding sequence is TGTGCCTGGAGTGAAACCGGGGGATCTAACTATGGCTACACCTTC.